This TCR beta chain was captured by sequencing in a study of cytomegalovirus exposure and HLA in healthy donors. The CDR3 runs to 16 residues. The V and J ends lost 7 bases and 0 bases respectively, with 18 bases between them. Germline assignment: CDR1 LNHDA and CDR2 SQIVND (reference sequence). Primers: 60 Vbeta forward and 13 Jbeta reverse. Sequencing used immunoSEQ multiplex PCR; TCRdb keeps in-frame clones, though not all of them. The table includes about 150,000 clones, around 80% detected once. This sequence originates from a male donor in good health and CMV-seronegative. This sequence joins TRBV19 and TRBJ1-1, with D possibly being TRBD1 (6 bases). Sequencing was carried out using PBMCs. CDR3 in DNA: TGTGCCAGTACGGATTGGGGGGGCCGGATGAACACTGAAGCTTTCTTT. Translation gives CASTDWGGRMNTEAFF.